This T cell receptor beta chain was identified during a study of blood T cell repertoires in COVID-19. Study-wide background: From the United States, Italy and Spain came samples of acute and convalescent COVID-19. The cDNA or gDNA used as material had been derived from T cells, B-cell-depleted T cells, or PBMCs.

In the original analysis: Reference gene primers were amplified, and this amplification served to estimate nucleated cell counts. Assay used: immunoSEQ multiplex PCR; TCRdb lists only in-frame clones, some missing. V, J and clone size reflect that table, while D and trimming were determined from the DNA. The sample yields about 240,000 clones, approximately 83% seen once. Per the germline V gene, CDR1 is SNHLY and CDR2 is FYNNEI. The V end was cut by 7 bases, the J end by 5 bases, with 15 bases between. This CDR3 region has 15 residues. The chain has TRBV2 and TRBJ1-6; D not resolved. The receptor's source is a woman older than 75 with acute or convalescent COVID-19. The sequencing sample was made of peripheral blood. The CDR3 loop reads CASTAGGQDNSPLHF. Here the CDR3 DNA reads TGTGCCAGCACCGCGGGAGGGCAGGATAATTCACCCCTCCACTTT.